The 28 T cell receptor beta chains reported below all come from one sample, sequenced in a study of cytomegalovirus exposure and HLA in healthy donors. Vbeta (60) and Jbeta (13) primers were used in the PCR. This table comes from immunoSEQ multiplex PCR, and its TCRdb copy is limited to in-frame clones, with some not included. This table lists roughly 45,000 clones. The sample consisted of PBMCs. Source of these receptors: a woman aged 25-40 years in good health and CMV-seronegative.

V is TRBV10-3 and J is TRBJ1-2; 7 nucleotides align to TRBD1. The CDR3 has 15 residues. CDR1 is ENHRY, CDR2 SYGVKD, per germline. The J segment lost 0 bases and the V segment lost 3 bases, leaving 4 bases of the junction unmatched. In DNA, the CDR3 is TGTGCCATCAGTGATGACAGGGCTGCTAACTATGGCTACACCTTC. Encoded protein: CAISDDRAANYGYTF.

The CDR3 protein is CASSREQGQGSAFF. Here the CDR3 DNA reads TGCGCCAGCAGCCGAGAGCAGGGACAGGGGTCTGCTTTCTTT. The J gene is TRBJ1-1, the V gene TRBV4-1, with 10 bases lining up with TRBD1. V was pared by 4 bases and J by 11 bases, with 10 bases of the junction left unmatched. The CDR3 runs to 14 residues. Per germline, CDR1 MGHRA and CDR2 YSYEKL.

The gene calls are TRBV4-1 and TRBJ1-5; a possible D gene is TRBD1 (6 bases). Between the trimmed V and J ends, which lost 0 bases and 4 bases, there was a span of 19 bases. This CDR3 contains 18 residues. Per germline, CDR1 MGHRA and CDR2 YSYEKL. The CDR3: CASSQEGEGRGANQPQHF. The CDR3, as DNA: TGCGCCAGCAGCCAAGAGGGAGAGGGGCGGGGGGCAAATCAGCCCCAGCATTTT.

V usage is TRBV18 and J usage is TRBJ2-3, with 11 bases fitting TRBD1. CDR1 and CDR2 (germline): KGHSH, LQKENI. This CDR3 contains 14 residues. After removal of 6 bases from V and 4 bases from J, the junction contained 3 bases not matched to a gene. For the CDR3, the DNA is TGTGCCAGCTCCCGGGACAGGGGGTCAGATACGCAGTATTTT. Encoded protein: CASSRDRGSDTQYF.

The chain combines TRBV7-9 with TRBJ2-5; 8 bases line up with TRBD2. Germline V gene data show CDR1 as SEHNR and CDR2 as FQNEAQ (reference sequence). The V gene end was trimmed by 0 bases and the J gene end by 7 bases; junction bases not matched to a gene: 7. CDR3 size: 15 residues. The CDR3, as DNA: TGTGCCAGCAGCTTAGCTGGCGGGAGGTCAGGGACCCAGTACTTC. Protein: CASSLAGGRSGTQYF. The full variable domain, in which reference TRBV7-9 and TRBJ2-5 provide the parts outside the CDR3, is DTGVSQNPRHKITKRGQNVTFRCDPISEHNRLYWYRQTLGQGPEFLTYFQNEAQLEKSRLLSDRFSAERPKGSFSTLEIQRTEQGDSAMYLCASSLAGGRSGTQYFGPGTRLLVL.

J is TRBJ2-3 and V is TRBV4-1; no clear D gene. The CDR3 spans 14 residues. Trimming took 3 bases from V and 4 from J, leaving 11 bases between them. Per germline, CDR1 MGHRA and CDR2 YSYEKL. This CDR3 is CASSHDSSPDTQYF. In DNA, the CDR3 is TGCGCCAGCAGCCATGACTCTTCCCCAGATACGCAGTATTTT.

V and J are TRBV18 and TRBJ2-7; maybe TRBD1 (6 bases). This CDR3 is built from 14 residues. Germline V gene data show CDR1 as KGHSH and CDR2 as LQKENI. V lost 2 bases to trimming and J lost 7 bases, with 15 bases between them. The CDR3 loop is CASSPGIGGREQYF. The CDR3 DNA sequence: TGTGCCAGCTCACCAGGTATAGGGGGAAGGGAGCAGTACTTC.

The chain couples TRBV19 to TRBJ1-1, with TRBD1 matching 11 bases. Germline lookup yields CDR1 LNHDA and CDR2 SQIVND (reference sequence). Trimming removed 5 bases from V and 10 bases from J; junction bases left unmatched: 9. CDR3 size: 14 residues. CDR3 sequence: CASSAWTGGAGAFF. As DNA, the CDR3 is TGTGCCAGTAGTGCTTGGACAGGGGGCGCGGGAGCTTTCTTT. The full variable domain, in which reference TRBV19 and TRBJ1-1 provide the parts outside the CDR3, is DGGITQSPKYLFRKEGQNVTLSCEQNLNHDAMYWYRQDPGQGLRLIYYSQIVNDFQKGDIAEGYSVSREKKESFPLTVTSAQKNPTAFYLCASSAWTGGAGAFFGQGTRLTVV.

The CDR3 region has the DNA TGTGCCAGCAGCCCGGGACAGGGGGCCTACGAGCAGTACTTC. As protein: CASSPGQGAYEQYF. This chain links TRBV6-5 with TRBJ2-7; 11 positions match TRBD1. V lost 6 bases and J lost 2; bases outside the gene matches: 3. Germline V lookup: CDR1 MNHEY, CDR2 SVGAGI. This CDR3 contains 14 residues.

The rearrangement links TRBV14 to TRBJ2-7; D perhaps matches TRBD1 (6 bases). Germline-derived CDR1 and CDR2 are SGHDN and FVKESK. V was trimmed by 2 bases and J by 6 bases, leaving 14 bases between them. This CDR3 comprises 14 residues. CDR3 residues: CASSQRSIGGEQYF. The DNA of the CDR3 is TGTGCCAGCAGCCAAAGATCAATAGGGGGCGAGCAGTACTTC.

The chain employs TRBV4-2 and TRBJ2-1; 7 bases map to TRBD2. Trimming cost V 4 bases and J 0 bases; bases outside gene matches: 3. Looked up from germline, CDR1 is LGHNA and CDR2 is YNFKEQ. The length of the CDR3 is 15 residues. CDR3 sequence: CASSLKRDSYNEQFF. CDR3 DNA: TGTGCCAGCAGCCTTAAGCGGGACTCCTACAATGAGCAGTTCTTC.

The chain couples TRBV27 to TRBJ2-7; 7 bases align to TRBD2. V gave up 8 bases and J gave up 3 bases; unmatched junction bases: 10. Germline V gives CDR1 MNHEY, CDR2 SMNVEV (reference sequence). The CDR3 covers 14 residues. CDR3 coding DNA: TGTGCCAGCGGTCTAGCGGCCACCAACTACGAGCAGTACTTC. Residues: CASGLAATNYEQYF.

V is TRBV6-4 and J is TRBJ2-3, with D possibly being TRBD1 (6 bases). This CDR3 region has 15 residues. V lost 2 bases, J lost 4 bases, and 13 bases lay in between. The germline V gene encodes CDR1 MRHNA and CDR2 SNTAGT. The DNA of the CDR3 is TGTGCCAGCAGTGACGAGGGGTCAGGGGCAGATACGCAGTATTTT. Its protein is CASSDEGSGADTQYF.

The chain uses TRBV10-3 and TRBJ1-1; TRBD1 matches 7 bases. The CDR3 spans 13 residues. The germline gives CDR1 ENHRY, CDR2 SYGVKD. J gave up 5 bases and V 5 bases, and 5 bases lay outside the gene matches. This chain's CDR3 is CAISNTGETEAFF. Here the CDR3 DNA reads TGTGCCATCAGTAACACAGGGGAGACTGAAGCTTTCTTT.

The gene calls are TRBV14 and TRBJ1-1; tentatively, D is TRBD1 (6 bases). Trimming pared 0 bases from V and 2 bases from J, leaving 10 bases between. Germline values: CDR1 SGHDN, CDR2 FVKESK. The CDR3 runs 15 residues. The CDR3 nucleotides are TGTGCCAGCAGCCAAGAGGACAGTATTAACACTGAAGCTTTCTTT. Protein: CASSQEDSINTEAFF.

About this clone itself: The sample has other DNA sequences that encode this CDR3 too. The rearrangement joins TRBV28 to TRBJ2-5; 15 bases are a match to TRBD2. With V trimmed by 6 bases and J by 4 bases, 6 bases remained unmatched. This CDR3 spans 16 amino acids. CDR1 is MDHEN and CDR2 is SYDVKM in the germline V gene. The CDR3 here is CASSPGLAGGRETQYF. The CDR3 DNA reads TGTGCCAGCAGCCCCGGACTAGCGGGGGGGAGAGAGACCCAGTACTTC.

This chain links TRBV7-9 with TRBJ2-3; TRBD2 matches at 11 bases. Trimming at V came to 5 bases and at J to 2 bases, leaving 9 bases not matched to a gene. Germline CDR1 reads SEHNR; CDR2 reads FQNEAQ (reference sequence). The CDR3 spans 17 residues. The CDR3, as DNA: TGTGCCAGCAGCCCAACCGGGACTAGCGGTGTCACAGATACGCAGTATTTT. This gives the protein CASSPTGTSGVTDTQYF. The full variable domain, rest sourced from reference TRBV7-9 and TRBJ2-3, is DTGVSQNPRHKITKRGQNVTFRCDPISEHNRLYWYRQTLGQGPEFLTYFQNEAQLEKSRLLSDRFSAERPKGSFSTLEIQRTEQGDSAMYLCASSPTGTSGVTDTQYFGPGTRLTVL.

The rearrangement joins TRBV6-1 to TRBJ2-1, with a tentative D call TRBD2 (5 bases). Germline V gene lookup returns CDR1 MNHNS and CDR2 SASEGT. This CDR3 has 16 amino acids. Trimming pared 4 bases from V and 0 bases from J, leaving 13 bases between. The chain's CDR3 is CASSGAGVSSYNEQFF. CDR3 DNA sequence: TGTGCCAGCAGTGGGGCCGGGGTCAGCTCCTACAATGAGCAGTTCTTC.

The chain combines TRBV19 with TRBJ1-1; TRBD1 might be the D (5 bases). V gave up 3 bases and J gave up 10 bases, with 15 bases separating them. The CDR3 sequence is 13 residues long. Germline lookup yields CDR1 LNHDA and CDR2 SQIVND (reference sequence). In DNA, the CDR3 is TGTGCCAGTAGTATGCGACAGTCCGGTGGAGCTTTCTTT. As protein: CASSMRQSGGAFF. The full variable domain, in which reference TRBV19 and TRBJ1-1 provide the parts outside the CDR3, is DGGITQSPKYLFRKEGQNVTLSCEQNLNHDAMYWYRQDPGQGLRLIYYSQIVNDFQKGDIAEGYSVSREKKESFPLTVTSAQKNPTAFYLCASSMRQSGGAFFGQGTRLTVV.

For the CDR3, the DNA is TGTGCCAGCTCACCAAATAACAGGGATACCTACGAGCAGTACTTC. It yields the protein CASSPNNRDTYEQYF. The chain is built from TRBV18 and TRBJ2-7; a possible D gene is TRBD1 (6 bases). In germline, CDR1 is KGHSH, CDR2 LQKENI. CDR3 length: 15 residues. V was clipped by 2 bases and J by 2 bases, with 13 bases between them.

The chain carries TRBV5-1 and TRBJ2-7; perhaps TRBD2 as D (6 bases). CDR1 and CDR2 (germline): SGHRS, YFSETQ. Trimming stripped 0 bases from V and 0 bases from J, with 13 bases between. The CDR3 is 16 residues long. Here the CDR3 DNA reads TGCGCCAGCAGCTTGGGAGAGCGGGTTAGCTCCTACGAGCAGTACTTC. Encoded protein: CASSLGERVSSYEQYF. Looking up the rest from reference TRBV5-1 and TRBJ2-7 gives the full variable domain: KAGVTQTPRYLIKTRGQQVTLSCSPISGHRSVSWYQQTPGQGLQFLFEYFSETQRNKGNFPGRFSGRQFSNSRSEMNVSTLELGDSALYLCASSLGERVSSYEQYFGPGTRLTVT.

The genes are TRBV6-5 and TRBJ2-1; TRBD2 is a possible D gene (5 bases). V was clipped by 2 bases and J by 8 bases, with 16 bases between them. CDR1 and CDR2 (germline): MNHEY, SVGAGI. The CDR3 is 15 residues long. CDR3 in DNA: TGTGCCAGCAGTTACCCCCTAGCCTTGGTCCATGAGCAGTTCTTC. Amino acid sequence: CASSYPLALVHEQFF.

V gene TRBV10-3 combines with J gene TRBJ1-1; TRBD1 aligns across 7 bases. V dropped 6 bases and J dropped 2; count of bases not matched to a gene: 12. Looked up from germline, CDR1 is ENHRY and CDR2 is SYGVKD. The CDR3 is made up of 16 amino acids. The CDR3 region is CAIRGTDTLRNTEAFF. The CDR3 DNA follows: TGTGCCATCAGGGGGACAGACACCTTAAGAAACACTGAAGCTTTCTTT.

The chain joins TRBV28 to TRBJ1-5; TRBD1 matches 12 bases. Germline CDR1 MDHEN, CDR2 SYDVKM. This CDR3 is built from 16 residues. The trim removed 1 base at V and 5 bases at J, leaving 3 bases unmatched. The CDR3 loop is CASSLSGTGGYQPQHF. The DNA of the CDR3 is TGTGCCAGCAGTTTATCTGGGACAGGGGGCTATCAGCCCCAGCATTTT.

The rearrangement links TRBV7-9 to TRBJ2-7, with D possibly being TRBD1 (5 bases). Germline values: CDR1 SEHNR, CDR2 FQNEAQ (reference sequence). This CDR3 region has 17 residues. The V end was cut by 5 bases, the J end by 3 bases, with 23 bases between. DNA for the CDR3: TGTGCCAGCAGCGGACCTTGGAACGGACAAAGGCTCTACGAGCAGTACTTC. It is translated as CASSGPWNGQRLYEQYF. The full variable domain, with the rest looked up from reference TRBV7-9 and TRBJ2-7, is DTGVSQNPRHKITKRGQNVTFRCDPISEHNRLYWYRQTLGQGPEFLTYFQNEAQLEKSRLLSDRFSAERPKGSFSTLEIQRTEQGDSAMYLCASSGPWNGQRLYEQYFGPGTRLTVT.

The genes are TRBV28 and TRBJ1-4; D remains unclear. Trimming stripped 7 bases from V and 6 bases from J, with 15 bases between. The germline V gene has CDR1 MDHEN and CDR2 SYDVKM. The CDR3 runs to 14 residues. The chain's CDR3 is CASKPEAVHEKLFF. Here the CDR3 DNA reads TGTGCCAGCAAGCCAGAGGCGGTTCATGAAAAACTGTTTTTT.

Concerning this clone: The CDR3 does not close with the conserved phenylalanine or tryptophan, likely indicating a read error. V usage is TRBV9 and J usage is TRBJ2-7; 14 bases map to TRBD2. Germline V gene sequence: CDR1 SGDLS, CDR2 YYNGEE. V shed 4 bases, J shed 6 bases, and the junction held 9 bases outside the gene matches. The CDR3 consists of 16 residues. This CDR3 reads CASSTTSGRALGEQYL. The DNA for the CDR3 is TGTGCCAGCAGCACGACTAGCGGGAGGGCCCTCGGCGAGCAGTACCTC.

The chain joins TRBV27 to TRBJ2-7; D is perhaps TRBD1 (6 bases). Germline V gene sequence: CDR1 MNHEY, CDR2 SMNVEV (reference sequence). The CDR3 has 13 residues. Trimming removed 6 bases from V and 6 bases from J, with 15 bases in between. DNA for the CDR3: TGTGCCAGCAGCCCGGGACACCCTTTCGAGCAGTACTTC. This translates into CASSPGHPFEQYF.